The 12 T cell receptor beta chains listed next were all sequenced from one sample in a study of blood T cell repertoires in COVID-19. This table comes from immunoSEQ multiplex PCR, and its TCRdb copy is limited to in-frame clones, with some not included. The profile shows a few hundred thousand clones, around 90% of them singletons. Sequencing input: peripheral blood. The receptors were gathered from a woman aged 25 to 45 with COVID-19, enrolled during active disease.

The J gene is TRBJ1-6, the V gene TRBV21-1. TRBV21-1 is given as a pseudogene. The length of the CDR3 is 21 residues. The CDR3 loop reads CASSKGEGRSDGSSYNSPLHF. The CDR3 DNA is TGTGCCAGCAGCAAAGGGGAGGGGAGATCGGACGGAAGCTCCTATAATTCACCCCTCCACTTT.

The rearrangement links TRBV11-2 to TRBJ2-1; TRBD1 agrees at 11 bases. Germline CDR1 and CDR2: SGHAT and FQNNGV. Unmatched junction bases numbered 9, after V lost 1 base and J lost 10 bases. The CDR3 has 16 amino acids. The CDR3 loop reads CASSLVKGQGGIEQFF. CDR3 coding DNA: TGTGCCAGCAGCTTAGTGAAGGGACAGGGGGGTATAGAGCAGTTCTTC.

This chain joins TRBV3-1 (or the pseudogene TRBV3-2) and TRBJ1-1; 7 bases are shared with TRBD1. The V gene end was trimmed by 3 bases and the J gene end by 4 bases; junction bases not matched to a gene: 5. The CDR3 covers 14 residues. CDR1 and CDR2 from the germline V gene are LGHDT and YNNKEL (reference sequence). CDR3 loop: CASSQWSGGTEAFF. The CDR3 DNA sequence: TGTGCCAGCAGCCAGTGGTCAGGGGGCACTGAAGCTTTCTTT.

As DNA, the CDR3 is TGTGCCAGCAGGAGACAGGGGCAAGAGACCCAGTACTTC. It translates to CASRRQGQETQYF. The chain combines TRBV5-5 with TRBJ2-5; 8 nucleotides line up with TRBD1. This CDR3 contains 13 residues. CDR1 is SGHKS and CDR2 is YYEKEE in the germline V gene (reference sequence). With V trimmed by 5 bases and J by 2 bases, 2 bases remained unmatched.

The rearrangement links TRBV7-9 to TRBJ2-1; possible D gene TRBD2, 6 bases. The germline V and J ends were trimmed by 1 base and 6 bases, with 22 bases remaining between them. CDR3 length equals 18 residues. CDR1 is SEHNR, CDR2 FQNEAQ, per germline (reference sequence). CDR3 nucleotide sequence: TGTGCCAGCAGCTTAGGCCCCCAGGTGGGGGGACGCCCCAATGAGCAGTTCTTC. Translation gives CASSLGPQVGGRPNEQFF.

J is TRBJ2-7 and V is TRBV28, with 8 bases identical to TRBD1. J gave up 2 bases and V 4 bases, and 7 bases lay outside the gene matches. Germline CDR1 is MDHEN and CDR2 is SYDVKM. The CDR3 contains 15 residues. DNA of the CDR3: TGTGCCAGCAGTTCGACGAGGACAGGGACCTACGAGCAGTACTTC. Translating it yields CASSSTRTGTYEQYF.

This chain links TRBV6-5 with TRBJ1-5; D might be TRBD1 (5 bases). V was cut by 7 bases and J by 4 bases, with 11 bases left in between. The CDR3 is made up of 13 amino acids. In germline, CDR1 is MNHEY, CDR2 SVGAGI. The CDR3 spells CASIRDSNQPQHF. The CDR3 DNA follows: TGTGCCAGCATAAGGGACTCAAATCAGCCCCAGCATTTT.

The CDR3 nucleotides are TGTGCCAGCAGTTTATCGGGCCGGGACAGGTCCCGTGGGGTTTACAACACTGAAGCTTTCTTT. Its translation is CASSLSGRDRSRGVYNTEAFF. The V call is TRBV27, the J call TRBJ1-1; 8 nucleotides line up with TRBD1. Per germline, CDR1 MNHEY and CDR2 SMNVEV (reference sequence). V dropped 0 bases and J dropped 2; count of bases not matched to a gene: 20. The CDR3 sequence is 21 residues long.

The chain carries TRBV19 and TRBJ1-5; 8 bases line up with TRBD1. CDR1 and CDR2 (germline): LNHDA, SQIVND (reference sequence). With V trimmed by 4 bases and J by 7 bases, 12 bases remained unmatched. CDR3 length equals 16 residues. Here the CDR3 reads CASSKQGQGRGQPQHF. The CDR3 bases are TGTGCCAGTAGTAAACAAGGACAGGGAAGAGGCCAGCCCCAGCATTTT.

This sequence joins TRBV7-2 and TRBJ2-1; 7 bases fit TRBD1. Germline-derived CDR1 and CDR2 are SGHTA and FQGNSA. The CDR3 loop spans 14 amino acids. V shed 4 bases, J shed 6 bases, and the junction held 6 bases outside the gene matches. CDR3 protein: CASSSEGAFNEQFF. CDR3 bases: TGTGCCAGCAGCTCTGAGGGGGCTTTCAATGAGCAGTTCTTC.

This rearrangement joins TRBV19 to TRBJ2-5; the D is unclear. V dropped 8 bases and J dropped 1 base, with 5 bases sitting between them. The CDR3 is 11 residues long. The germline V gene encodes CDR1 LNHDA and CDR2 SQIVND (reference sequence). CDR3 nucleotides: TGTGCCAGTCGAGGCCAAGAGACCCAGTACTTC. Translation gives CASRGQETQYF.

The CDR3 loop reads CASSRRGGRISNTEAFF. For the CDR3, the DNA is TGTGCCAGCAGCCGCCGGGGGGGCAGGATTTCGAACACTGAAGCTTTCTTT. V usage is TRBV28 and J usage is TRBJ1-1, with D possibly matching TRBD1 (6 bases). Germline V gene data show CDR1 as MDHEN and CDR2 as SYDVKM. Trimming shortened V by 6 bases and J by 1 base, and 21 bases separated the two germline ends. There are 17 residues in the CDR3.